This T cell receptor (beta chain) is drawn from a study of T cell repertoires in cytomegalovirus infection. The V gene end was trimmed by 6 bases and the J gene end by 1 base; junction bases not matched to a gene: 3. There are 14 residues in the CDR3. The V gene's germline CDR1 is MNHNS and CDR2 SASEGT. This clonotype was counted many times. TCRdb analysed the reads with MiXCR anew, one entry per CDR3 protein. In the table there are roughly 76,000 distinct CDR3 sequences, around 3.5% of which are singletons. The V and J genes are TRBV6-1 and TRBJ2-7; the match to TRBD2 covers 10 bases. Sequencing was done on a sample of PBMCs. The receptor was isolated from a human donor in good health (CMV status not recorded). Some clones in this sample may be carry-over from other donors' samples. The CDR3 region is CASRTSGLSYEQYF. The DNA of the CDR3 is TGTGCCAGCAGGACTAGCGGGCTGTCCTACGAGCAGTACTTC.